The 7 T cell receptor beta chains given below trace back to one sample, sequenced in a study of OX40 agonist ivuxolimab in advanced cancers. Method: immunoSEQ multiplex PCR; TCRdb's copy keeps in-frame clones and lacks some. The sample includes 70,000 or so clones, around 89% of them seen just once. Sample: CD4+ or CD8+ T cells sorted from blood, taken in a trial of the OX40 agonist ivuxolimab. The source is an adult with an advanced solid tumor such as melanoma, head and neck, liver or kidney cancer.

This rearrangement joins TRBV6-6 to TRBJ1-5, with D perhaps matching TRBD1 (6 bases). Germline CDR1 is MNHNY and CDR2 is SVGAGI (reference sequence). This CDR3 region has 16 residues. Trimming took 3 bases from V and 4 from J, leaving 16 bases between them. The CDR3 DNA reads TGTGCCAGCAGTTATCCTACAATTGACAGGAATCAGCCCCAGCATTTT. This encodes CASSYPTIDRNQPQHF.

V usage is TRBV6-1 and J usage is TRBJ2-7; D tentatively reads TRBD1 or TRBD2 (5 bases each). V was pared by 4 bases and J by 3 bases, with 13 bases between. The V gene's germline CDR1 is MNHNS and CDR2 SASEGT. The CDR3 contains 14 residues. The CDR3 is CASSGRGSDYEQYF. In DNA form, the CDR3 reads TGTGCCAGCAGTGGTCGGGGCAGTGACTACGAGCAGTACTTC.

Here the CDR3 DNA reads TGTGCCAGCAGCTCGACTGACGCAGGCACCAATGAGCAGTTCTTC. Its translation: CASSSTDAGTNEQFF. The chain employs TRBV11-3 and TRBJ2-1; D is uncertain. The CDR3 runs 15 residues. CDR1 SGHNT and CDR2 YENEEA come from the germline V gene. V was clipped by 4 bases and J by 6 bases, with 16 bases between them. Using reference TRBV11-3 and TRBJ2-1 for the parts outside the CDR3, the full variable domain is EAGVVQSPRYKIIEKKQPVAFWCNPISGHNTLYWYLQNLGQGPELLIRYENEEAVDDSQLPKDRFSAERLKGVDSTLKIQPAELGDSAVYLCASSSTDAGTNEQFFGPGTRLTVL.

A single count supports this clone. The rearrangement links TRBV19 to TRBJ2-7; the D gene could be TRBD1 or TRBD2 (6 bases each). V shed 6 bases and J shed 9 bases, with 30 bases lying between them. The V gene's germline CDR1 is LNHDA and CDR2 SQIVND (reference sequence). The CDR3 has 17 amino acids. In nucleotides, the CDR3 is TGTGCCAGTAGCCCTGCTCCCGGGACGGGGGACACCCTAAGGCAGTACTTC. It is translated as CASSPAPGTGDTLRQYF.

The chain recombines TRBV10-3 with TRBJ2-5, with TRBD2 matching over 11 bases. The CDR3 is 18 residues long. V dropped 7 bases and J dropped 1; count of bases not matched to a gene: 14. Germline V CDR1 and CDR2: ENHRY, SYGVKD. CDR3 in amino acids: CAIKGGTSGSSTQETQYF. CDR3 sequence (DNA): TGTGCCATCAAGGGTGGCACTAGCGGGAGTTCAACCCAAGAGACCCAGTACTTC.

Concerning this clone: The sample carries other DNA sequences with the same CDR3. The chain employs TRBV7-2 and TRBJ2-1, with a weak D call TRBD2 (6 bases). Trimming took 2 bases from V and 2 from J, leaving 10 bases between them. In germline, CDR1 is SGHTA, CDR2 FQGNSA. The CDR3 covers 15 residues. CDR3 sequence: CASSLRRDPYNEQFF. For the CDR3, the DNA is TGTGCCAGCAGCTTAAGGCGGGACCCCTACAATGAGCAGTTCTTC.

This sequence joins TRBV11-2 and TRBJ2-7; tentatively, D is TRBD2 (5 bases). Germline V gene lookup returns CDR1 SGHAT and CDR2 FQNNGV. Trimming removed 5 bases at V and 6 bases at J, with 17 bases between. This CDR3 region has 14 residues. CDR3 loop: CASSTTRGSGEQYF. The CDR3, as DNA: TGTGCCAGCAGCACCACCCGAGGGAGTGGCGAGCAGTACTTC.